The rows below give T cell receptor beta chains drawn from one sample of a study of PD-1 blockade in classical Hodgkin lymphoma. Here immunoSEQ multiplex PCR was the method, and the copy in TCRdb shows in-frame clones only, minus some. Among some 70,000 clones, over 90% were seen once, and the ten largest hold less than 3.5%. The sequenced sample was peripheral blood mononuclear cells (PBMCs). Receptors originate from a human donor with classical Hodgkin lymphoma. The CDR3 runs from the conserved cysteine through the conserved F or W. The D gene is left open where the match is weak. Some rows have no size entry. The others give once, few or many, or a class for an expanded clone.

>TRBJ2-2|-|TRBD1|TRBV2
CASSGQGNTGELFF
TGTGCCAGCAGCGGACAGGGGAACACCGGGGAGCTGTTTTTT
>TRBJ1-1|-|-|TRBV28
CASSFIGNTEAFF
TGTGCCAGCAGTTTTATCGGAAACACTGAAGCTTTCTTT
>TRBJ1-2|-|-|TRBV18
CASSPSGSYGYTF
TGTGCCAGCTCACCCTCAGGTTCCTATGGCTACACCTTC
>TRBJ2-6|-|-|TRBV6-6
CASSFDVYNVLTF
TGTGCCAGCAGTTTCGATGTATACAACGTCCTGACTTTC
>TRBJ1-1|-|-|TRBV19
CASSPLGGSPSTEAFF
TGTGCCAGTAGTCCCCTTGGGGGGAGCCCTAGCACTGAAGCTTTCTTT
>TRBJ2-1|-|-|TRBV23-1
CASSQHAGRGEQFF
TGCGCCAGCAGTCAACATGCAGGCCGGGGAGAGCAGTTCTTC
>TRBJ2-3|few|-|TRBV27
CASGGPSFTDTQYF
TGTGCCAGCGGGGGGCCGTCTTTCACAGATACGCAGTATTTT
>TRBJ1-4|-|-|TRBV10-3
CAISDRAFSEKLFF
TGTGCCATCAGTGACAGGGCTTTTAGTGAAAAACTGTTTTTT
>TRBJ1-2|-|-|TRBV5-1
CASSSFLDAVGGYTF
TGCGCCAGCAGCTCCTTTCTTGACGCGGTAGGCGGCTACACCTTC
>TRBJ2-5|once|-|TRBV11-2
CASSLPGGQETQYF
TGTGCCAGCAGCCTACCCGGGGGACAAGAGACCCAGTACTTC
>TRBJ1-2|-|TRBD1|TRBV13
CASSPWGQIYGYTF
TGTGCCAGCAGCCCGTGGGGACAGATCTATGGCTACACCTTC
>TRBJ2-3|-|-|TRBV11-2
CASSLFTDTQYF
TGTGCCAGCAGCTTATTCACAGATACGCAGTATTTT
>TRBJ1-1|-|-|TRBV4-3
CASSQEGWGNTEAFF
TGCGCCAGCAGCCAAGAGGGGTGGGGGAACACTGAAGCTTTCTTT
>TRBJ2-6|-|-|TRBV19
CASSIEGGGANVLTF
TGTGCCAGTAGTATTGAGGGGGGCGGGGCCAACGTCCTGACTTTC
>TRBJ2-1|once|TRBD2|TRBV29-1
CSVGLRLADNEQFF
TGCAGCGTTGGCCTGCGACTAGCGGACAATGAGCAGTTCTTC
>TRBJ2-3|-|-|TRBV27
CASSRRVVGPSTDTQYF
TGTGCCAGCAGTAGAAGGGTTGTAGGGCCCTCCACAGATACGCAGTATTTT
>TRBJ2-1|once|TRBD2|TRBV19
CASSIVLLVAGRSNEQFF
TGTGCCAGTAGTATAGTTTTATTAGTAGCGGGGAGGAGCAATGAGCAGTTCTTC
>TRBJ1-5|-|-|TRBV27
CASSLRGNQPQHF
TGTGCCAGCAGTTTAAGGGGGAATCAGCCCCAGCATTTT
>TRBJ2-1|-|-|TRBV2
CASHTNGHNEQFF
TGTGCCAGCCATACTAACGGGCACAATGAGCAGTTCTTC
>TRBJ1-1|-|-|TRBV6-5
CASSRPGLPTEAFF
TGTGCCAGCAGTCGACCAGGGCTCCCGACTGAAGCTTTCTTT
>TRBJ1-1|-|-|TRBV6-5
CASSQIEAFF
TGTGCCAGCAGTCAGATTGAAGCTTTCTTT
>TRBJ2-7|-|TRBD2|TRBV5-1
CASSVSSGGYEQYF
TGCGCCAGCAGCGTTTCTAGCGGGGGATACGAGCAGTACTTC
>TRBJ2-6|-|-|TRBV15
CATSREAGPRSGANVLTF
TGTGCCACCAGCAGAGAGGCAGGGCCCCGATCTGGGGCCAACGTCCTGACTTTC
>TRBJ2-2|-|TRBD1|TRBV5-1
CASSVTGGPSGELFF
TGCGCCAGCAGCGTGACAGGGGGTCCTTCCGGGGAGCTGTTTTTT
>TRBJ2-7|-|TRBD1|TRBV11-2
CATGPGQGAYEQYF
TGTGCCACCGGACCGGGACAGGGGGCTTACGAGCAGTACTTC
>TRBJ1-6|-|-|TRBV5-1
CASSQGTSGSPLHF
TGCGCCAGCAGCCAAGGGACATCCGGTTCACCCCTCCACTTT
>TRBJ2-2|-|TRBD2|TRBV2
CASSDPKGSGGWTGELFF
TGTGCCAGCAGTGACCCGAAAGGGAGCGGGGGTTGGACCGGGGAGCTGTTTTTT
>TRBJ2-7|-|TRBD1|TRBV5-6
CASSRRTGGAMYEQYF
TGTGCCAGCAGCAGACGGACAGGGGGCGCGATGTACGAGCAGTACTTC
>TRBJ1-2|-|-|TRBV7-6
CASSLAGGDYGYTF
TGTGCCAGCAGCTTAGCAGGTGGAGATTATGGCTACACCTTC
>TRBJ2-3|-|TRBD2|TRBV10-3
CAIRSGSGTDTQYF
TGTGCCATCAGGAGCGGGAGTGGCACAGATACGCAGTATTTT
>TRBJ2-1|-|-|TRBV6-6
CASSPNRDNRGNEQFF
TGTGCCAGCAGCCCCAACCGGGACAACAGAGGCAATGAGCAGTTCTTC
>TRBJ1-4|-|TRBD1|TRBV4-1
CASSQVGTGGEKLFF
TGCGCCAGCAGCCAAGTTGGGACAGGGGGTGAAAAACTGTTTTTT
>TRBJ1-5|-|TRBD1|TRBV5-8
CASSSTQGVASNQPQHF
TGTGCCAGCAGCTCAACCCAGGGGGTAGCGAGCAATCAGCCCCAGCATTTT
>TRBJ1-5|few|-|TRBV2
CASSPNGGPNQPQHF
TGTGCCAGCAGTCCCAACGGAGGTCCCAATCAGCCCCAGCATTTT
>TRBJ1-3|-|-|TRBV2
CASSDQSISGNTIYF
TGTGCCAGCAGCGATCAATCGATCTCTGGAAACACCATATATTTT
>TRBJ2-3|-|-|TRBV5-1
CASSLGQATDTQYF
TGCGCCAGCAGCCTGGGCCAGGCCACAGATACGCAGTATTTT
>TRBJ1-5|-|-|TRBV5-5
CASSLTSWGNQPQHF
TGTGCCAGCAGCTTGACCTCGTGGGGCAATCAGCCCCAGCATTTT
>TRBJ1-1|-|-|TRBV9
CASSVDSLGTEAFF
TGTGCCAGCAGCGTAGACTCCCTGGGGACTGAAGCTTTCTTT
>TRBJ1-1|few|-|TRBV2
CASRGTTGILSEAFF
TGTGCCAGCAGGGGCACGACAGGTATTCTGTCGGAAGCTTTCTTT
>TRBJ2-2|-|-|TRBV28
CASSIITGELFF
TGTGCCAGCAGCATAATCACCGGGGAGCTGTTTTTT
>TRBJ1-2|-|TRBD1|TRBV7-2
CASSLAQGAFYGYTF
TGTGCCAGCAGCTTAGCACAGGGGGCTTTCTATGGCTACACCTTC
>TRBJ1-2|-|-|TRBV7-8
CASSLEGLVGYTF
TGTGCCAGCAGCTTAGAGGGTTTGGTGGGCTACACCTTC
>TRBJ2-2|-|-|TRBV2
CASSELGFFNSGELFF
TGTGCCAGCAGTGAACTTGGATTCTTTAACAGCGGGGAGCTGTTTTTT
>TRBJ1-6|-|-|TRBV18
CASSRDNSPLHF
TGTGCCAGCTCACGGGATAATTCACCCCTCCACTTT
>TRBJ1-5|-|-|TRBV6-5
CASSRRENQPQHF
TGTGCCAGCAGTCGGAGGGAGAATCAGCCCCAGCATTTT
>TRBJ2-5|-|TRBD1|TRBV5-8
CASSLMDRGETQYF
TGTGCCAGCAGCTTGATGGACAGGGGAGAGACCCAGTACTTC